This T cell receptor beta chain was sequenced for a study of early T cells in non-severe SARS-CoV-2 infection. From the 5' RACE reads, TCRdb called clonotypes with MiXCR, one entry per CDR3 protein. The sample has around 76,000 distinct CDR3 sequences, about 14% seen once. This CDR3 has 14 residues. The ends were cut back, 6 bases at V and 8 bases at J, with 20 bases in the middle. The germline gives CDR1 DFQATT, CDR2 SNEGSKA (reference sequence). The receptor's source is an adult who was a healthcare worker with PCR-confirmed SARS-CoV-2 infection or an uninfected control (not recorded which). This chain joins TRBV20-1 and TRBJ2-1; D is possibly TRBD1 or TRBD2 (5 bases each). This material consisted of whole blood, taken at baseline. The CDR3 loop is CSARGQGELHEQFF. As DNA, the CDR3 is TGCAGTGCCCGAGGGCAGGGTGAGCTCCATGAGCAGTTCTTC.